This entry concerns a single TCR beta chain. What it recognizes is unknown. Only in-frame clones appear in the TCRdb table, and some are missing; sequencing was by immunoSEQ multiplex PCR. The sample records about 140,000 clones, around 90% being singletons. The sample originates from a study of T cell responses to AZD1222 COVID-19 vaccine. Whole-study findings and limits: The donor cohort was predominantly white British with a female majority, and clonal diversity may have been underestimated. Only a handful of people who got AZD1222 tested seropositive at baseline. Spike-specific TCR repertoires showed rising breadth and depth after two AZD1222 doses.

Trimming cost V 3 bases and J 0 bases, with 10 bases left between them. The CDR3 contains 15 residues. CDR1 MDHEN and CDR2 SYDVKM come from the germline V gene. This receptor was identified in an adult who received the AZD1222 COVID-19 vaccine. The J gene is TRBJ2-3, the V gene TRBV28; tentative D call: TRBD2 (5 bases). Sequenced material: peripheral blood, taken 28 days after the second AZD1222 dose. The DNA of the CDR3 is TGTGCCAGCAGTTTTTCGGGGTTAAGCACAGATACGCAGTATTTT. It is translated as CASSFSGLSTDTQYF.